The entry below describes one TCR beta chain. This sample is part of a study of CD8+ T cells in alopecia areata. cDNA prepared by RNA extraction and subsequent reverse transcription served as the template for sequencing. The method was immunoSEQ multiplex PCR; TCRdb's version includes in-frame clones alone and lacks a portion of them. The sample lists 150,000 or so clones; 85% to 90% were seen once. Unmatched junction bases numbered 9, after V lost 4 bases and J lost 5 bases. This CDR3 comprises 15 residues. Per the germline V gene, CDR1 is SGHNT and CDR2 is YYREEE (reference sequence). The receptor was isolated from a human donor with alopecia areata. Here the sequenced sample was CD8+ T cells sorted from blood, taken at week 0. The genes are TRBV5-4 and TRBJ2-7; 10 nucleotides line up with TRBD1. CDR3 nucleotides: TGTGCCAGCAGCCCAGACAGGGGGCGCATGAACGAGCAGTACTTC. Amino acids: CASSPDRGRMNEQYF.